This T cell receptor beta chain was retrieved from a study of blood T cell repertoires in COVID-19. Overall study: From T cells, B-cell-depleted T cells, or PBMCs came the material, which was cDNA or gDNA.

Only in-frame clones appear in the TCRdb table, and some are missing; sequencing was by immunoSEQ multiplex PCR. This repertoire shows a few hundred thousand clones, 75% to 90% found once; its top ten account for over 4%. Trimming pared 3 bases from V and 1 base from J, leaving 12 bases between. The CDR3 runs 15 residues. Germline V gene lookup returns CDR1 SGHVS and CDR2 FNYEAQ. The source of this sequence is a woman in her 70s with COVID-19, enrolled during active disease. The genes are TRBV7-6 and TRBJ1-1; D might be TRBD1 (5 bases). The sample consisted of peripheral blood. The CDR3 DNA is TGTGCCAGCAGCTTCGGGGGGAGCCCGAACACTGAAGCTTTCTTT. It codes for CASSFGGSPNTEAFF.